These 6 T cell receptor beta chains originate from one sample sequenced in a study of cytomegalovirus exposure and HLA in healthy donors. PCR amplification relied on 60 Vbeta primers (plus 13 Jbeta primers). Clones were sequenced by immunoSEQ multiplex PCR, and TCRdb holds only the in-frame ones, with some missing. The sample yields 150,000 to 200,000 clones, 81% seen once. Sample: PBMCs. The receptor source for this set is a man in his fifties or sixties in good health and CMV-seronegative.

The sample holds a few counts of this clone. The V and J genes are TRBV7-2 and TRBJ1-6; 9 bases match TRBD1. The CDR3 has 15 amino acids. The germline V gene has CDR1 SGHTA and CDR2 FQGNSA. V trimming: 1 base; J trimming: 6 bases; junction bases outside the gene matches: 1. The CDR3 nucleotides are TGTGCCAGCAGCTTAGGACAGGGGGTTAATTCACCCCTCCACTTT. This sequence encodes CASSLGQGVNSPLHF.

The genes are TRBV7-2 and TRBJ1-1; no firm D call. V gave up 1 base and J gave up 1 base, with 10 bases separating them. This CDR3 has 15 residues. Germline V CDR1 and CDR2: SGHTA, FQGNSA. CDR3 DNA: TGTGCCAGCAGCTTAGTTAGTGGGCAGAACACTGAAGCTTTCTTT. This sequence encodes CASSLVSGQNTEAFF.

V and J are TRBV30 and TRBJ2-1; maybe TRBD1 (6 bases). CDR1 GTSNPN and CDR2 SVGIG come from the germline V gene (reference sequence). The CDR3 is made up of 11 amino acids. Trimming took off 2 bases at V and 13 bases at J, with 12 bases between the two ends. CDR3 in DNA: TGTGCCTGGAGTCTACAGGGAACCCAGTTCTTC. Translating it yields CAWSLQGTQFF.

The rearrangement links TRBV7-3 to TRBJ2-5, with TRBD2 matching over 10 bases. J gave up 5 bases and V 4 bases, and 4 bases lay outside the gene matches. The germline CDR1 and CDR2 sequences are SGHTA and FQGTGA. The CDR3 extends over 14 amino acids. CDR3 sequence (DNA): TGTGCCAGCAGCTCGGGTAGCGGGGGGGAGACCCAGTACTTC. Its protein is CASSSGSGGETQYF.

The gene calls are TRBV9 and TRBJ1-4, with 10 bases that match TRBD1. Trimming at V came to 4 bases and at J to 3 bases, leaving 3 bases not matched to a gene. The CDR3 contains 15 residues. Germline-derived CDR1 and CDR2 are SGDLS and YYNGEE. The CDR3 loop is CASSFDRGPNEKLFF. Written as DNA, the CDR3 is TGTGCCAGCAGCTTCGACAGGGGGCCTAATGAAAAACTGTTTTTT. Full variable domain (rest looked up from reference TRBV9 and TRBJ1-4): DSGVTQTPKHLITATGQRVTLRCSPRSGDLSVYWYQQSLDQGLQFLIQYYNGEERAKGNILERFSAQQFPDLHSELNLSSLELGDSALYFCASSFDRGPNEKLFFGSGTQLSVL.

This chain connects TRBV7-2 to TRBJ2-1; 7 bases agree with TRBD2. The CDR3 consists of 14 residues. CDR1 is SGHTA, CDR2 FQGNSA, per germline. V lost 7 bases to trimming and J lost 8 bases; unmatched junction nucleotides: 11. This chain's CDR3 is CASILAMGGDEQFF. The CDR3, as DNA: TGTGCCAGCATCCTAGCGATGGGGGGGGATGAGCAGTTCTTC.